The 25 T cell receptor beta chains given below trace back to one sample, sequenced in a study of monozygotic twins with inflammatory bowel disease (dated by TCRdb to about 2019). The receptor library was made with 5' RACE. The sample was run on an Illumina HiSeq 2500. One entry per CDR3 protein sequence results from the TCRdb reprocessing of the reads, with DNA left out. This specimen's table enumerates fewer than 350,000 distinct CDR3 sequences. Around 2% of the sample belongs to the ten largest clones. The sample was blood. The receptor source for this set is a human donor with ulcerative colitis or Crohn's disease, or a healthy co-twin of an affected twin (not recorded which).

This chain's CDR3 is CASSSSDRGRQYF. The rearrangement uses TRBV5-1 and TRBJ2-7; there is no DNA to check the TCRdb D call of TRBD1. CDR3 length equals 13 residues. From germline, CDR1 is SGHRS and CDR2 YFSETQ.

The gene calls are TRBV6-4 and TRBJ2-1; TCRdb gives TRBD2 as the D gene, but with no DNA this cannot be confirmed. The CDR3 sequence is 14 residues long. From germline, CDR1 is MRHNA and CDR2 SNTAGT. The CDR3 sequence is CASKVTLGAGEQFF.

This chain links TRBV10-3 with TRBJ2-2; TCRdb outputs TRBD1, but without DNA this stays unchecked. The CDR3 is 15 residues long. Germline V gene lookup returns CDR1 ENHRY and CDR2 SYGVKD. This CDR3 reads CAIRGGASNTGELFF.

The J gene is TRBJ2-1, the V gene TRBV19. This CDR3 region has 12 residues. Germline V lookup: CDR1 LNHDA, CDR2 SQIVND (reference sequence). Here the CDR3 reads CASSIVGDEQFF. The full variable domain, in which reference TRBV19 and TRBJ2-1 provide the parts outside the CDR3, is DGGITQSPKYLFRKEGQNVTLSCEQNLNHDAMYWYRQDPGQGLRLIYYSQIVNDFQKGDIAEGYSVSREKKESFPLTVTSAQKNPTAFYLCASSIVGDEQFFGPGTRLTVL.

The chain joins TRBV29-1 to TRBJ2-6; TCRdb's D gene call, TRBD1, goes unchecked for lack of DNA. Germline V gene lookup returns CDR1 SQVTM and CDR2 ANQGSEA. The CDR3 totals 17 residues. The CDR3 protein is CSVLYGQGGSGANVLTF.

The genes are TRBV20-1 and TRBJ2-1; TCRdb lists TRBD2, though no DNA is available to test this call. The length of the CDR3 is 17 residues. Per the germline V gene, CDR1 is DFQATT and CDR2 is SNEGSKA (reference sequence). This chain's CDR3 is CSALVGSRTNSYNEQFF.

J is TRBJ1-2 and V is TRBV28; TCRdb names TRBD1, which stays unverified in the absence of DNA. CDR1 is MDHEN and CDR2 is SYDVKM in the germline V gene. The CDR3 runs 14 residues. The CDR3 loop is CASSTTGPGYGYTF.

The genes are TRBV7-2 and TRBJ2-2; TCRdb returns TRBD1, unconfirmable since there is no DNA. Germline values: CDR1 SGHTA, CDR2 FQGNSA. This CDR3 spans 13 amino acids. This CDR3 reads CASSFGQAGELFF.

The V call is TRBV12-3 or TRBV12-4, the J call TRBJ2-1; TCRdb designates TRBD1, a call that cannot be tested without DNA. This CDR3 is 13 amino acids long. This chain's CDR3 is CASQNPPATEQFF.

The chain combines TRBV12-3 or TRBV12-4 with TRBJ2-3. CDR3 length: 15 amino acids. The CDR3 sequence is CASRAASYSTDTQYF.

The chain couples TRBV12-3 or TRBV12-4 to TRBJ1-1. This CDR3 is built from 14 residues. The CDR3: CASSPGSFRTEAFF.

CDR3 sequence: CASSTRTSGNTGELFF. V gene TRBV19 combines with J gene TRBJ2-2; TCRdb outputs TRBD2, but without DNA this stays unchecked. In germline, CDR1 is LNHDA, CDR2 SQIVND (reference sequence). This CDR3 is 16 amino acids long.

Here the CDR3 reads CASSTLVAEQFF. This chain uses TRBV28 with TRBJ2-1; absent DNA, TCRdb's TRBD2 call cannot be checked. The CDR3 contains 12 residues. Germline-derived CDR1 and CDR2 are MDHEN and SYDVKM.

The rearrangement joins TRBV19 to TRBJ2-2; as DNA is missing, the TRBD2 call by TCRdb cannot be tested. From germline, CDR1 is LNHDA and CDR2 SQIVND (reference sequence). The CDR3 contains 16 residues. CDR3 sequence reads: CASSIPGLANTGELFF.

The chain couples TRBV13 to TRBJ2-7. This CDR3 has 14 amino acids. Germline CDR1 is PRHDT and CDR2 is FYEKMQ (reference sequence). CDR3 amino acids: CASSLAGLLYEQYF.

The chain combines TRBV4-3 with TRBJ2-7; TCRdb calls TRBD1, which cannot be checked without DNA. Germline CDR1 LGHNA, CDR2 YSLEER. This CDR3 has 15 residues. CDR3 sequence: CASSQDSTGWYEQYF.

The rearrangement uses TRBV5-1 and TRBJ1-5. Per germline, CDR1 SGHRS and CDR2 YFSETQ. CDR3 length: 14 amino acids. The CDR3 protein is CASSLGEVDQPQHF.

The genes are TRBV4-2 and TRBJ2-7; TCRdb picks TRBD2, but there is no DNA to check that call. Germline CDR1 and CDR2: LGHNA and YNFKEQ. CDR3 length equals 15 residues. The CDR3 here is CASSQSLGESYEQYF.

This chain's CDR3 is CASSWGGANGYTF. The chain employs TRBV5-1 and TRBJ1-2. Germline CDR1 and CDR2: SGHRS and YFSETQ. The CDR3 totals 13 residues.

CDR3 residues: CASNPGLALGEQYF. The chain couples TRBV5-5 to TRBJ2-7; TCRdb names TRBD2, which stays unverified in the absence of DNA. Per the germline V gene, CDR1 is SGHKS and CDR2 is YYEKEE (reference sequence). The CDR3 is 14 residues long.

This chain joins TRBV27 and TRBJ2-3; the TCRdb call, TRBD1, lacks DNA for checking. Germline lookup yields CDR1 MNHEY and CDR2 SMNVEV (reference sequence). The CDR3 loop spans 15 amino acids. The CDR3 sequence is CASRPGVPSTDTQYF.

The chain uses TRBV4-1 and TRBJ2-3; the D call from TCRdb, TRBD1, cannot be confirmed without DNA. The length of the CDR3 is 18 residues. Germline V gene lookup returns CDR1 MGHRA and CDR2 YSYEKL. The CDR3 protein is CASSQGVGDSGVTDTQYF.

The gene calls are TRBV2 and TRBJ2-7; the TRBD1 assignment by TCRdb is unverifiable without DNA. Germline assignment: CDR1 SNHLY and CDR2 FYNNEI. CDR3 size: 15 residues. The CDR3 reads CASTPVSGPLYEQYF.

This sequence joins TRBV10-3 and TRBJ2-2; TCRdb's assignment of TRBD1 cannot be checked, as there is no DNA. This CDR3 region has 14 residues. Germline lookup yields CDR1 ENHRY and CDR2 SYGVKD. The CDR3 reads CATRSGSNTGELFF.

The chain recombines TRBV12-3 or TRBV12-4 with TRBJ1-5; TCRdb selects TRBD1, and the lack of DNA leaves this call unchecked. The CDR3 sequence is 13 residues long. CDR3 residues: CASQKGGDQPQHF.